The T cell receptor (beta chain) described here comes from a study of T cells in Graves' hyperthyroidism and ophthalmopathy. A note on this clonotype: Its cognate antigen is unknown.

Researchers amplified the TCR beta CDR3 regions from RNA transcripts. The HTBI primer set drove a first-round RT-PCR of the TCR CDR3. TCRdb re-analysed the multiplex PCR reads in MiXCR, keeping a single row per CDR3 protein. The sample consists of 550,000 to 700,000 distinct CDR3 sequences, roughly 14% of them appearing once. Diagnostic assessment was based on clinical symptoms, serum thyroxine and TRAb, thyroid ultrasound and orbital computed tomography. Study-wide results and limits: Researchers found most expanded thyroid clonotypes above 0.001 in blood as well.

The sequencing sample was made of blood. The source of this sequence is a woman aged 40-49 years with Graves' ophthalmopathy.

Here the CDR3 DNA reads TGTGCCAGCAGCGACATTAGCGGTTACGAGCAGTACTTC. This sequence encodes CASSDISGYEQYF. This chain uses TRBV9 with TRBJ2-7, with D tentatively TRBD2 (6 bases). V lost 3 bases to trimming and J lost 4 bases, with 11 bases between them. The V gene's germline CDR1 is SGDLS and CDR2 YYNGEE. The CDR3 is 13 residues long.